This TCR beta chain derives from a study of OX40 agonist ivuxolimab in advanced cancers. Germline V gives CDR1 SEHNR, CDR2 FQNEAQ (reference sequence). V was pared by 11 bases and J by 0 bases, with 10 bases between. The CDR3 consists of 13 residues. In regard to this clone: Antigen specificity is unknown.

Samples of blood were obtained at baseline, on cycle 4 day 1, and on cycle 7 day 1. General study findings and limits: Among patients with partial responses at 0.1-3.0 mg/kg, clonal expansion was among the lowest. CD8+ T cells showed, on average, more clonal expansion than CD4+ cells.

Measured with immunoSEQ multiplex PCR; TCRdb has only the in-frame clones, and not every one. The sample records around 19,000 clones, 85% to 95% being singletons. This TCR came from an adult with an advanced solid tumor such as melanoma, head and neck, liver or kidney cancer. V and J are TRBV7-9 and TRBJ2-2; TRBD2 might be the D (5 bases). Sequenced material: CD4+ or CD8+ T cells sorted from blood, taken in a trial of the OX40 agonist ivuxolimab. DNA for the CDR3: TGTGCCCGCCGGGGAGCGAACACCGGGGAGCTGTTTTTT. Its translation: CARRGANTGELFF.